The rows below give T cell receptor beta chains drawn from one sample of a study of OX40 agonist ivuxolimab in advanced cancers. The method was immunoSEQ multiplex PCR; TCRdb's version includes in-frame clones alone and lacks a portion of them. The sample holds approximately 50,000 clones; approximately 88% are singletons and the top ten take around an eighth. The sample in question was CD4+ or CD8+ T cells sorted from blood, obtained in a trial of the OX40 agonist ivuxolimab. These receptors all stem from an adult with an advanced solid tumor such as melanoma, head and neck, liver or kidney cancer. The CDR3 runs from the conserved cysteine through the conserved F or W. Fields, in order: D gene, CDR3 length, clone size, V gene, J gene, CDR3 protein, CDR3 DNA. The D gene is left open where the match is weak. Only some rows state a clone size, as once, few, many or a class for expanded clones.

d_call: TRBD2
cdr3_length: 14
clone_size: .
v_call: TRBV18
j_call: TRBJ2-1
cdr3_aa: CASSPIAGGREQFF
cdr3_nt: TGTGCCAGCTCACCCATCGCGGGGGGAAGGGAGCAGTTCTTC

d_call: .
cdr3_length: 13
clone_size: .
v_call: TRBV30
j_call: TRBJ2-5
cdr3_aa: CACKPIGRETQYF
cdr3_nt: TGTGCCTGTAAGCCGATCGGTCGTGAGACCCAGTACTTC

d_call: .
cdr3_length: 14
clone_size: few
v_call: TRBV5-5
j_call: TRBJ1-2
cdr3_aa: CASSSALDLYGYTF
cdr3_nt: TGTGCCAGCAGCTCGGCCCTTGACTTATATGGCTACACCTTC

d_call: .
cdr3_length: 13
clone_size: .
v_call: TRBV7-2
j_call: TRBJ2-1
cdr3_aa: CASSLGQQDEQFF
cdr3_nt: TGTGCCAGCAGCTTAGGGCAGCAGGATGAGCAGTTCTTC

d_call: TRBD1
cdr3_length: 15
clone_size: .
v_call: TRBV27
j_call: TRBJ1-6
cdr3_aa: CASSRPRGNNSPLHF
cdr3_nt: TGTGCCAGCAGCCGTCCCAGGGGGAATAATTCACCCCTCCACTTT

d_call: .
cdr3_length: 11
clone_size: few
v_call: TRBV2
j_call: TRBJ1-1
cdr3_aa: CASSPYMEAFF
cdr3_nt: TGTGCCAGCAGTCCCTACATGGAGGCTTTCTTT

d_call: TRBD2
cdr3_length: 15
clone_size: .
v_call: TRBV27
j_call: TRBJ2-7
cdr3_aa: CASSSPGLATYEQYF
cdr3_nt: TGTGCCAGCAGTTCGCCGGGACTAGCGACCTACGAGCAGTACTTC

d_call: TRBD1
cdr3_length: 16
clone_size: .
v_call: TRBV9
j_call: TRBJ2-3
cdr3_aa: CASSDSGTGSTDTQYF
cdr3_nt: TGTGCCAGCAGCGATTCCGGGACAGGGAGCACAGATACGCAGTATTTT

d_call: .
cdr3_length: 15
clone_size: .
v_call: TRBV10-3
j_call: TRBJ1-3
cdr3_aa: CAISESGNIGNTIYF
cdr3_nt: TGTGCCATCAGTGAGTCGGGGAATATCGGAAACACCATATATTTT

d_call: TRBD2
cdr3_length: 14
clone_size: .
v_call: TRBV5-4
j_call: TRBJ2-7
cdr3_aa: CASSQTSGRVEQYF
cdr3_nt: TGTGCCAGCAGCCAAACTAGCGGGAGAGTCGAGCAGTACTTC

d_call: .
cdr3_length: 14
clone_size: .
v_call: TRBV6-6
j_call: TRBJ1-4
cdr3_aa: CASRETSQNEKLFF
cdr3_nt: TGTGCCAGCAGAGAGACATCTCAAAATGAAAAACTGTTTTTT

d_call: TRBD2
cdr3_length: 16
clone_size: .
v_call: TRBV7-6
j_call: TRBJ2-3
cdr3_aa: CASTSGGFLSTDTQYF
cdr3_nt: TGTGCCAGCACTAGCGGGGGGTTTCTTAGCACAGATACGCAGTATTTT

d_call: .
cdr3_length: 14
clone_size: .
v_call: TRBV28
j_call: TRBJ2-2
cdr3_aa: CASRPTRFTGELFF
cdr3_nt: TGTGCCAGCAGGCCCACTAGGTTCACCGGGGAGCTGTTTTTT

d_call: .
cdr3_length: 14
clone_size: .
v_call: TRBV5-6
j_call: TRBJ2-3
cdr3_aa: CASSLRGSTDTQYF
cdr3_nt: TGTGCCAGCAGCTTAAGGGGTAGCACAGATACGCAGTATTTT

d_call: .
cdr3_length: 14
clone_size: .
v_call: TRBV5-1
j_call: TRBJ2-1
cdr3_aa: CASSLAAGVNEQFF
cdr3_nt: TGCGCCAGCAGCTTGGCGGCAGGAGTGAATGAGCAGTTCTTC

d_call: .
cdr3_length: 15
clone_size: .
v_call: TRBV7-2
j_call: TRBJ1-3
cdr3_aa: CASSSQGLSGNTIYF
cdr3_nt: TGTGCCAGCAGCTCACAGGGTCTCTCTGGAAACACCATATATTTT

d_call: .
cdr3_length: 14
clone_size: once
v_call: TRBV28
j_call: TRBJ2-1
cdr3_aa: CASNSLNSYNEQFF
cdr3_nt: TGTGCCAGCAATTCCCTTAACTCCTACAATGAGCAGTTCTTC

d_call: .
cdr3_length: 11
clone_size: .
v_call: TRBV2
j_call: TRBJ2-7
cdr3_aa: CASTPTGEQYF
cdr3_nt: TGTGCCAGCACCCCGACGGGCGAGCAGTACTTC

d_call: .
cdr3_length: 13
clone_size: .
v_call: TRBV18
j_call: TRBJ1-4
cdr3_aa: CASSPGEGEKLFF
cdr3_nt: TGTGCCAGCTCACCAGGAGAGGGTGAAAAACTGTTTTTT

d_call: .
cdr3_length: 14
clone_size: few
v_call: TRBV5-6
j_call: TRBJ1-1
cdr3_aa: CASSLGLMVTEAFF
cdr3_nt: TGTGCCAGCAGCTTGGGTCTGATGGTCACTGAAGCTTTCTTT

d_call: .
cdr3_length: 12
clone_size: few
v_call: TRBV28
j_call: TRBJ1-2
cdr3_aa: CASGGRNYGYTF
cdr3_nt: TGTGCCAGTGGGGGGCGTAACTATGGCTACACCTTC